This T cell receptor (beta chain) stems from a study of B cell selection in AIRE deficiency. Findings and caveats of the study: With only TCRbeta sequenced, around 40% of shared healthy Treg sequences overlapped Tconv.

Per the original data handling: Pooled Tregs gave some 61,000 patient and over 8.5x10^4 donor TCRbeta sequences. The repertoire was sequenced with immunoSEQ multiplex PCR; TCRdb's copy has only in-frame clones and lacks some. That table gives V, J and clone size, and the DNA gave D and trimming. The sample includes roughly 18,000 clones, approximately 94% of them seen just once. The regulatory T cell sort gate was CD4+CD25hiCD127low/negative. To note about this clone: Its antigen is still unknown.

Germline assignment: CDR1 LNHDA and CDR2 SQIVND (reference sequence). The CDR3 runs to 13 residues. Trimming took 3 bases from V and 4 from J, leaving 8 bases between them. The chain links TRBV19 to TRBJ2-3, with a possible D match to TRBD2 (5 bases). The TCR was taken from a human donor in good health. Sequenced: CD4+CD25+ Tregs sorted from PBMCs. CDR3 in amino acids: CASSMTISDTQYF. The CDR3 DNA sequence: TGTGCCAGTAGTATGACTATATCAGATACGCAGTATTTT.